This TCR beta chain was identified in a study of blood T cell repertoires in COVID-19. Turning to the study itself: The United States, Italy and Spain supplied acute and convalescent COVID-19 samples. The cDNA or gDNA used as material had been derived from T cells, B-cell-depleted T cells, or PBMCs.

Original methodology: Nucleated cell number was recorded as an estimate derived from reference gene primer amplification. Repertoires were generated with immunoSEQ multiplex PCR, while TCRdb's copy carries only in-frame clones and drops some. D and trimming come from the DNA, and the V and J calls and clone size come from that table. The sample gives tens of thousands of clones, around 88% of which show up once; 6% to 6.5% is in the top ten. V gave up 2 bases and J gave up 8 bases, with 13 bases separating them. Germline lookup yields CDR1 MNHNY and CDR2 SVGAGI (reference sequence). The CDR3 covers 15 residues.

The specimen sequenced was peripheral blood. The clonotype comes from a woman aged 80 or over with acute or convalescent COVID-19. J is TRBJ1-6 and V is TRBV6-6; D unclear. CDR3 in DNA: TGTGCCAGCAGTTACGGGAGCGGAAGAGATTCACCCCTCCACTTT. It yields the protein CASSYGSGRDSPLHF.